These T cell receptor beta chains were read from a single sample in a study of cytomegalovirus exposure and HLA in healthy donors. Sequencing used immunoSEQ multiplex PCR; TCRdb keeps in-frame clones, though not all of them. This table holds some 150,000 clones, roughly 85% found once. Sequenced material: PBMCs. The receptors come from a man in his forties in good health and CMV-seronegative. Both conserved end residues are part of each CDR3. A D gene is named only where the DNA matches it firmly. For some rows the clone size is stated as once, few or many, or as a class when expanded; others skip it.

clone_size: NA; v_call: TRBV5-1; d_call: NA; j_call: TRBJ2-3; cdr3_aa: CASRMEGADGDTQYF; cdr3_nt: TGCGCCAGCAGAATGGAGGGGGCAGACGGAGATACGCAGTATTTT
clone_size: NA; v_call: TRBV25-1; d_call: NA; j_call: TRBJ2-7; cdr3_aa: CASRGTPTEQYF; cdr3_nt: TGTGCCAGCAGGGGGACTCCGACCGAGCAGTACTTC
clone_size: once; v_call: TRBV19; d_call: NA; j_call: TRBJ1-2; cdr3_aa: CAVSGASNYGYTF; cdr3_nt: TGTGCTGTATCAGGGGCCTCGAACTATGGCTACACCTTC
clone_size: NA; v_call: TRBV7-2; d_call: NA; j_call: TRBJ2-5; cdr3_aa: CASTKQTETQYF; cdr3_nt: TGTGCCAGCACCAAACAAACGGAGACCCAGTACTTC
clone_size: once; v_call: TRBV5-1; d_call: NA; j_call: TRBJ2-4; cdr3_aa: CASSFSGVGENIQYF; cdr3_nt: TGCGCCAGCAGCTTTTCGGGTGTAGGGGAAAACATTCAGTACTTC
clone_size: NA; v_call: TRBV5-1; d_call: TRBD2; j_call: TRBJ2-3; cdr3_aa: CASSLSIAGGDTQYF; cdr3_nt: TGCGCCAGCAGCTTGTCTATAGCGGGAGGAGATACGCAGTATTTT
clone_size: few; v_call: TRBV5-1; d_call: NA; j_call: TRBJ1-5; cdr3_aa: CASSLVATGGNQPQHF; cdr3_nt: TGCGCCAGCAGCTTGGTAGCCACGGGAGGCAATCAGCCCCAGCATTTT
clone_size: NA; v_call: TRBV4-3; d_call: NA; j_call: TRBJ1-4; cdr3_aa: CASSQNDNTVKLFF; cdr3_nt: TGCGCCAGCAGCCAAAATGACAACACAGTAAAACTGTTTTTT
clone_size: NA; v_call: TRBV5-5; d_call: NA; j_call: TRBJ1-4; cdr3_aa: CASSLAPWRVSNEKLFF; cdr3_nt: TGTGCCAGCAGCTTGGCCCCATGGAGGGTATCTAACGAAAAACTGTTTTTT
clone_size: NA; v_call: TRBV7-9; d_call: TRBD1; j_call: TRBJ2-4; cdr3_aa: CASSPIDRVAKNSQYF; cdr3_nt: TGTGCCAGCAGCCCAATAGACAGGGTAGCCAAAAACAGTCAGTACTTC
clone_size: NA; v_call: TRBV5-4; d_call: NA; j_call: TRBJ2-6; cdr3_aa: CASSLGNSGANVLTF; cdr3_nt: TGTGCCAGCAGCTTGGGTAACTCTGGGGCCAACGTCCTGACTTTC
clone_size: NA; v_call: TRBV7-9; d_call: TRBD1; j_call: TRBJ2-7; cdr3_aa: CASSLGGQGGEQYF; cdr3_nt: TGTGCCAGCAGCTTAGGGGGACAGGGCGGCGAGCAGTACTTC
clone_size: NA; v_call: TRBV7-9; d_call: NA; j_call: TRBJ1-3; cdr3_aa: CASSSFGRLSGNTIYF; cdr3_nt: TGTGCCAGCAGCTCCTTCGGGAGGCTCTCTGGAAACACCATATATTTT
clone_size: NA; v_call: TRBV7-9; d_call: TRBD2; j_call: TRBJ2-2; cdr3_aa: CASSLIGTSNHGELFF; cdr3_nt: TGTGCCAGCAGCTTAATTGGGACTAGCAATCACGGGGAGCTGTTTTTT